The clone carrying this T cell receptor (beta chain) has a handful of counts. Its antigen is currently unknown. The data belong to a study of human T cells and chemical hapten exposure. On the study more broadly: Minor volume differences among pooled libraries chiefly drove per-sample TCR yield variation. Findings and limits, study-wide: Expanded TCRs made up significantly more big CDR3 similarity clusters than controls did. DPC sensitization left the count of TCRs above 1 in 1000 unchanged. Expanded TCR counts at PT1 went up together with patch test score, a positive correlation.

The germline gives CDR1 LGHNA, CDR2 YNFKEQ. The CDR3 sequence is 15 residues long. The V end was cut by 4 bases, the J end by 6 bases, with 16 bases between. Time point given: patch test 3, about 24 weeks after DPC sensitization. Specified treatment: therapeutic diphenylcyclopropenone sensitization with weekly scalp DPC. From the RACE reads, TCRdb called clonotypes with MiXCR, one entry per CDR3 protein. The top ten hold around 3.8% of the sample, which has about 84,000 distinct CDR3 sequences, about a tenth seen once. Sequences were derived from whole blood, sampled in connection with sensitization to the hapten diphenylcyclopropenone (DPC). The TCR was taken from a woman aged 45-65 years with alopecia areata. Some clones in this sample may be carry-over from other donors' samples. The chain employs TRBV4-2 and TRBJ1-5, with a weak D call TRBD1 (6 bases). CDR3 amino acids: CASSPTPGGGQPQHF. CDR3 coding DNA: TGTGCCAGCAGCCCCACCCCTGGAGGGGGTCAGCCCCAGCATTTT.